Listed here are 15 T cell receptor beta chains from one sample, sequenced in a study of cytomegalovirus exposure and HLA in healthy donors. 60 Vbeta and 13 Jbeta primers were used in PCR. Generated by immunoSEQ multiplex PCR, the TCRdb table keeps only in-frame clones and is missing some. Its table lists about 72,000 clones. Sequencing was carried out using PBMCs. The source is a man aged 50-60 years in good health and CMV-seropositive.

The chain has TRBV7-9 and TRBJ1-2; perhaps TRBD1 as D (6 bases). V was clipped by 4 bases and J by 8 bases, with 11 bases between them. The germline gives CDR1 SEHNR, CDR2 FQNEAQ (reference sequence). This CDR3 has 12 amino acids. CDR3 DNA sequence: TGTGCCAGCAGCTCCCAGGGGTTCGGCTACACCTTC. Its translation is CASSSQGFGYTF.

The chain employs TRBV5-1 and TRBJ2-1; 10 bases line up with TRBD2. CDR1 and CDR2 (germline): SGHRS, YFSETQ. This CDR3 is built from 15 residues. The ends lost 5 bases at V and 9 bases at J; junction bases unmatched: 11. DNA for the CDR3: TGCGCCAGCAGGTTCCTAGCGGGGGACAGTGGTGAGCAGTTCTTC. Amino acids: CASRFLAGDSGEQFF. Together with reference TRBV5-1 and TRBJ2-1, the CDR3 gives the full variable domain: KAGVTQTPRYLIKTRGQQVTLSCSPISGHRSVSWYQQTPGQGLQFLFEYFSETQRNKGNFPGRFSGRQFSNSRSEMNVSTLELGDSALYLCASRFLAGDSGEQFFGPGTRLTVL.

This chain uses TRBV10-2 with TRBJ2-7; 12 nucleotides agree with TRBD1. Germline CDR1 WSHSY, CDR2 SAAADI. The trim removed 0 bases at V and 6 bases at J, leaving 6 bases unmatched. This CDR3 has 16 amino acids. The CDR3 spells CASSESGGQGALEQYV. DNA of the CDR3: TGCGCCAGCAGTGAGTCGGGGGGACAGGGGGCTCTCGAGCAGTACGTC.

V and J are TRBV19 and TRBJ2-1; D is undetermined. The germline V and J ends were trimmed by 7 bases and 0 bases, with 7 bases remaining between them. CDR1 is LNHDA, CDR2 SQIVND, per germline (reference sequence). The CDR3 is 13 amino acids. The CDR3 sequence: CASTPSSYNEQFF. Here the CDR3 DNA reads TGTGCCAGTACTCCGAGCTCCTACAATGAGCAGTTCTTC.

This chain joins TRBV5-1 and TRBJ2-1; D perhaps matches TRBD2 (5 bases). Germline CDR1 is SGHRS and CDR2 is YFSETQ. The CDR3 consists of 14 residues. The V end lost 6 bases, the J end lost 5 bases, and 15 bases lay between the germline ends. The CDR3 DNA sequence: TGCGCCAGCACAAACCCCATAGCGAACAATGAGCAGTTCTTC. As protein: CASTNPIANNEQFF. The entire variable domain, with the rest obtained from reference TRBV5-1 and TRBJ2-1, is as follows: KAGVTQTPRYLIKTRGQQVTLSCSPISGHRSVSWYQQTPGQGLQFLFEYFSETQRNKGNFPGRFSGRQFSNSRSEMNVSTLELGDSALYLCASTNPIANNEQFFGPGTRLTVL.

This rearrangement joins TRBV9 to TRBJ1-4, with no clear D. V lost 2 bases to trimming and J lost 7 bases, with 12 bases between them. Germline V gene sequence: CDR1 SGDLS, CDR2 YYNGEE. The CDR3 runs to 14 residues. CDR3 nucleotide sequence: TGTGCCAGCAGCGTCCACGGGGAGGCTGAAAAACTGTTTTTT. Translation gives CASSVHGEAEKLFF.

This sequence joins TRBV7-9 and TRBJ2-1, with D maybe TRBD2 (6 bases). Germline-derived CDR1 and CDR2 are SEHNR and FQNEAQ (reference sequence). V gave up 1 base and J gave up 5 bases, with 12 bases separating them. The CDR3 loop spans 15 amino acids. CDR3 loop: CASSLDGSWHNEQFF. In DNA, the CDR3 is TGTGCCAGCAGCTTAGACGGGAGTTGGCACAATGAGCAGTTCTTC. Variable domain in full (rest from reference TRBV7-9 and TRBJ2-1): DTGVSQNPRHKITKRGQNVTFRCDPISEHNRLYWYRQTLGQGPEFLTYFQNEAQLEKSRLLSDRFSAERPKGSFSTLEIQRTEQGDSAMYLCASSLDGSWHNEQFFGPGTRLTVL.

The chain carries TRBV19 and TRBJ1-5; D is perhaps TRBD1 (6 bases). The CDR3 has 17 amino acids. Germline-derived CDR1 and CDR2 are LNHDA and SQIVND (reference sequence). V lost 10 bases, J lost 5 bases, and 27 bases lay in between. CDR3 amino acids: CATSGRRDTEGYQPQHF. The CDR3 coding sequence is TGTGCCACCTCTGGGCGTAGGGACACGGAAGGGTATCAGCCCCAGCATTTT. The full variable domain, completed using reference TRBV19 and TRBJ1-5, is DGGITQSPKYLFRKEGQNVTLSCEQNLNHDAMYWYRQDPGQGLRLIYYSQIVNDFQKGDIAEGYSVSREKKESFPLTVTSAQKNPTAFYLCATSGRRDTEGYQPQHFGDGTRLSIL.

The V and J genes are TRBV15 and TRBJ2-5; no clear D. CDR3 length equals 13 residues. Germline CDR1 reads LNHNV; CDR2 reads YYDKDF (reference sequence). V lost 5 bases to trimming and J lost 6 bases, with 13 bases between them. The CDR3 region has the DNA TGTGCCACCAGCCTCCCTCCGAGGAAGACCCAGTACTTC. It encodes CATSLPPRKTQYF.

The V call is TRBV15, the J call TRBJ2-2; D is undetermined. CDR3 length: 15 residues. V lost 5 bases to trimming and J lost 4 bases, with 14 bases between them. Germline assignment: CDR1 LNHNV and CDR2 YYDKDF (reference sequence). CDR3 nucleotides: TGTGCCACCAGCCGGATAGGCGGTTCCACCGGGGAGCTGTTTTTT. This translates into CATSRIGGSTGELFF.

The V and J genes are TRBV2 and TRBJ2-5, with D possibly being TRBD1 (6 bases). CDR3 length: 16 amino acids. Germline V CDR1 and CDR2: SNHLY, FYNNEI. The ends were cut back, 4 bases at V and 4 bases at J, with 19 bases in the middle. The CDR3 region has the DNA TGTGCCAGCAGTGCTTCACAGGGCCATGAGCGAGAGACCCAGTACTTC. Its translation is CASSASQGHERETQYF.

Remarks on this clone: Because the CDR3's place on the DNA is in doubt, the DNA is left out and the CDR3 is given as listed by TCRdb. The rearrangement uses TRBV6-5 and TRBJ1-2. Germline V gene data show CDR1 as MNHEY and CDR2 as SVGAGI. The CDR3 is 12 residues long, counting both termini. The CDR3 is CASSSSGDGYTF.

The J gene is TRBJ2-7, the V gene TRBV2; perhaps TRBD2 as D (6 bases). Trimming left V 11 bases short and J 1 base short, with 15 bases between. The V gene's germline CDR1 is SNHLY and CDR2 FYNNEI. The CDR3 loop spans 13 amino acids. The CDR3 sequence is CAVGGRLSYEQYV. CDR3 DNA sequence: TGTGCCGTGGGGGGTAGGTTATCCTACGAGCAGTACGTC.

The V gene is TRBV20-1, the J gene TRBJ1-2, with D perhaps matching TRBD1 (6 bases). Trimming shortened V by 2 bases and J by 9 bases, and 10 bases separated the two germline ends. The CDR3 is 11 residues long. Germline V CDR1 and CDR2: DFQATT, SNEGSKA (reference sequence). This chain's CDR3 is CSARIRGSYTF. The CDR3 nucleotides are TGCAGTGCTAGAATCAGGGGTAGCTACACCTTC.

The chain is built from TRBV19 and TRBJ1-2; the D gene is possibly TRBD1 (5 bases). The germline V gene has CDR1 LNHDA and CDR2 SQIVND (reference sequence). V was trimmed by 7 bases and J by 2 bases, leaving 11 bases between them. The CDR3 sequence is 13 residues long. CDR3 in amino acids: CASNTPGNYGYTF. Written as DNA, the CDR3 is TGTGCCAGTAATACTCCAGGGAACTATGGCTACACCTTC.